Shown below are 19 T cell receptor beta chains from a single sample sequenced in a study of cytomegalovirus exposure and HLA in healthy donors. Primers for the PCR totalled 60 Vbeta and 13 Jbeta. TCRdb's table, derived via immunoSEQ multiplex PCR, lists solely in-frame clones and lacks some. The sample consists of under 200,000 clones, over 80% of them appearing once. The sample was PBMCs. The receptors originated from a human donor in good health.

The chain employs TRBV6-6 and TRBJ1-5; no clear D gene. The CDR3 spans 15 residues. Germline CDR1 and CDR2: MNHNY and SVGAGI (reference sequence). V lost 0 bases to trimming and J lost 5 bases, with 11 bases between them. CDR3 region: CASSYSPGRDQPQHF. The CDR3 region has the DNA TGTGCCAGCAGTTACTCGCCCGGGAGGGATCAGCCCCAGCATTTT.

This clone was observed once. This sequence joins TRBV2 and TRBJ2-7, with a tentative D call TRBD2 (5 bases). CDR3 size: 10 residues. The V end was cut by 6 bases, the J end by 12 bases, with 12 bases between. In germline, CDR1 is SNHLY, CDR2 FYNNEI. For the CDR3, the DNA is TGTGCCAGCAGGGGGAGTGCCTCGTACTTC. Its protein is CASRGSASYF.

The table lists this clone with a count of one. The V and J genes are TRBV7-2 and TRBJ2-7; 9 bases match TRBD1. V was pared by 3 bases and J by 0 bases, with 9 bases of the junction left unmatched. The CDR3 consists of 17 residues. From germline, CDR1 is SGHTA and CDR2 FQGNSA. In DNA, the CDR3 is TGTGCCAGCAGCTTGGATTCCGGGACAGGGAGCTCCTACGAGCAGTACTTC. Residues: CASSLDSGTGSSYEQYF.

V usage is TRBV6-1 and J usage is TRBJ1-5; maybe TRBD1 (6 bases). Germline V lookup: CDR1 MNHNS, CDR2 SASEGT. Trimming removed 6 bases from V and 1 base from J, with 13 bases in between. The CDR3 has 15 residues. The CDR3 region is CASRVTGQSNQPQHF. CDR3 nucleotide sequence: TGTGCCAGCAGAGTCACAGGGCAGAGCAATCAGCCCCAGCATTTT.

V is TRBV7-9 and J is TRBJ2-4; the D gene is possibly TRBD1 (6 bases). The CDR3 contains 15 residues. The germline V gene encodes CDR1 SEHNR and CDR2 FQNEAQ (reference sequence). Trimming removed 6 bases from V and 4 bases from J, with 16 bases in between. The CDR3 DNA reads as TGTGCCAGCAGGCCAGGAAGAGGGGGTAAAAACATTCAGTACTTC. Residues: CASRPGRGGKNIQYF.

The V call is TRBV4-2, the J call TRBJ2-1; 7 bases map to TRBD2. V was pared by 3 bases and J by 4 bases, with 15 bases of the junction left unmatched. Germline V gene data show CDR1 as LGHNA and CDR2 as YNFKEQ. This CDR3 has 18 amino acids. CDR3 sequence (DNA): TGTGCCAGCAGCCAGGACCTGTCGGGACTACATACTTACAATGAGCAGTTCTTC. This codes for CASSQDLSGLHTYNEQFF.

The chain has TRBV19 and TRBJ1-2; 8 nucleotides agree with TRBD1. Trimming at V came to 7 bases and at J to 3 bases, leaving 4 bases not matched to a gene. The length of the CDR3 is 13 residues. Germline values: CDR1 LNHDA, CDR2 SQIVND (reference sequence). The CDR3, as DNA: TGTGCCAGTAACAGGGGGATCGACTATGGCTACACCTTC. Protein: CASNRGIDYGYTF.

CDR3 sequence: CAIMEEEGETQYF. DNA of the CDR3: TGTGCCATCATGGAGGAGGAGGGGGAGACCCAGTACTTC. The chain is built from TRBV10-3 and TRBJ2-5; D perhaps matches TRBD2 (6 bases). CDR3 length: 13 amino acids. In germline, CDR1 is ENHRY, CDR2 SYGVKD. Deletions cut 7 bases from V and 5 bases from J, with 14 bases between.

The chain joins TRBV7-9 to TRBJ2-1; TRBD2 is a possible D gene (7 bases). Trimming took 5 bases from V and 6 from J, leaving 23 bases between them. Germline CDR1 and CDR2: SEHNR and FQNEAQ (reference sequence). The CDR3 runs 17 residues. Here the CDR3 reads CASSIPLAGAIRNEQFF. The CDR3 bases are TGTGCCAGCAGCATACCACTGGCGGGGGCGATTCGCAATGAGCAGTTCTTC. Full variable domain (outside the CDR3, taken from reference TRBV7-9 and TRBJ2-1): DTGVSQNPRHKITKRGQNVTFRCDPISEHNRLYWYRQTLGQGPEFLTYFQNEAQLEKSRLLSDRFSAERPKGSFSTLEIQRTEQGDSAMYLCASSIPLAGAIRNEQFFGPGTRLTVL.

The chain joins TRBV7-9 to TRBJ2-5; TRBD2 aligns across 11 bases. This CDR3 is built from 16 residues. CDR1 is SEHNR and CDR2 is FQNEAQ in the germline V gene (reference sequence). Germline trimming cut 6 bases from V and 7 bases from J; bases unmatched to any gene: 13. CDR3 DNA sequence: TGTGCCAGCAGTCCATTAGCGGGGGGGCGTCTTGGGACCCAGTACTTC. Translation gives CASSPLAGGRLGTQYF.

V and J are TRBV6-5 and TRBJ1-2, with D unresolved. The ends were cut back, 7 bases at V and 3 bases at J, with 6 bases in the middle. There are 11 residues in the CDR3. From germline, CDR1 is MNHEY and CDR2 SVGAGI. CDR3 sequence reads: CASMAYYGYTF. CDR3 sequence (DNA): TGTGCCAGCATGGCATACTATGGCTACACCTTC.

The chain has TRBV4-3 and TRBJ2-7; possible D gene TRBD2, 5 bases. This CDR3 is built from 17 residues. V shed 0 bases and J shed 4 bases, with 19 bases lying between them. CDR1 LGHNA and CDR2 YSLEER come from the germline V gene. CDR3 residues: CASSQDMLRRGMYEQYF. The CDR3 region has the DNA TGCGCCAGCAGCCAAGATATGTTGCGCAGAGGGATGTACGAGCAGTACTTC.

The rearrangement uses TRBV4-1 and TRBJ2-6, with TRBD2 matching over 7 bases. Germline CDR1 MGHRA, CDR2 YSYEKL. J lost 4 bases, V lost 1 base, and 10 bases had no gene match. This CDR3 is 18 amino acids long. The CDR3 here is CASSQAGGIPTGANVLTF. CDR3 bases: TGCGCCAGCAGCCAAGCGGGGGGAATCCCCACCGGGGCCAACGTCCTGACTTTC.

This chain joins TRBV5-1 and TRBJ2-1, with 15 bases lining up with TRBD2. V lost 0 bases, J lost 4 bases, and 5 bases stayed unmatched. CDR3 length equals 18 residues. Per germline, CDR1 SGHRS and CDR2 YFSETQ. CDR3 bases: TGCGCCAGCAGCTTGGCTGGGACTAGCGGGGGGATGTACAATGAGCAGTTCTTC. Translation gives CASSLAGTSGGMYNEQFF.

The rearrangement joins TRBV4-2 to TRBJ2-1, with 9 bases fitting TRBD2. Per germline, CDR1 LGHNA and CDR2 YNFKEQ. This CDR3 is 17 amino acids long. Trimming at V came to 0 bases and at J to 7 bases, leaving 10 bases not matched to a gene. CDR3 residues: CASSQDQAGGLRNEQFF. The DNA for the CDR3 is TGTGCCAGCAGCCAAGATCAGGCGGGGGGGCTTAGGAATGAGCAGTTCTTC.

The chain has TRBV7-8 and TRBJ2-7, with D maybe TRBD2 (5 bases). Trimming took off 1 base at V and 0 bases at J, with 10 bases between the two ends. In germline, CDR1 is SGHVS, CDR2 FQNEAQ. The CDR3 has 15 residues. The CDR3 DNA sequence: TGTGCCAGCAGCTTAGAAGAGGGATTCTCCTACGAGCAGTACTTC. It translates to CASSLEEGFSYEQYF.

For the CDR3, the DNA is TGTGCCAGCAGTGCCATACAGGGTTCGGCTTACACCGGGGAGCTGTTTTTT. Protein: CASSAIQGSAYTGELFF. The rearrangement joins TRBV2 to TRBJ2-2; TRBD1 might be the D (6 bases). The germline gives CDR1 SNHLY, CDR2 FYNNEI. V dropped 4 bases and J dropped 3 bases, with 18 bases sitting between them. The CDR3 extends over 17 amino acids. Combining the CDR3 with reference TRBV2 and TRBJ2-2 gives the whole variable domain EPEVTQTPSHQVTQMGQEVILRCVPISNHLYFYWYRQILGQKVEFLVSFYNNEISEKSEIFDDQFSVERPDGSNFTLKIRSTKLEDSAMYFCASSAIQGSAYTGELFFGEGSRLTVL.

The chain has TRBV4-2 and TRBJ1-5; TRBD1 matches at 10 bases. The CDR3 loop spans 18 amino acids. Germline loops: CDR1 LGHNA, CDR2 YNFKEQ. The V gene end was trimmed by 1 base and the J gene end by 3 bases; junction bases not matched to a gene: 9. The CDR3 here is CASSQVRAGTGDNQPQHF. The CDR3 coding sequence is TGTGCCAGCAGCCAAGTCAGAGCCGGGACAGGGGACAATCAGCCCCAGCATTTT.

V gene TRBV4-3 combines with J gene TRBJ2-3; 9 bases fit TRBD2. The germline V gene encodes CDR1 LGHNA and CDR2 YSLEER. CDR3 length equals 18 residues. The V and J ends lost 0 bases and 4 bases, in that order; junction bases with no gene match: 11. DNA of the CDR3: TGCGCCAGCAGCCAAGATTTTCTAGCGGGGACTGTACCAGATACGCAGTATTTT. Residues: CASSQDFLAGTVPDTQYF.